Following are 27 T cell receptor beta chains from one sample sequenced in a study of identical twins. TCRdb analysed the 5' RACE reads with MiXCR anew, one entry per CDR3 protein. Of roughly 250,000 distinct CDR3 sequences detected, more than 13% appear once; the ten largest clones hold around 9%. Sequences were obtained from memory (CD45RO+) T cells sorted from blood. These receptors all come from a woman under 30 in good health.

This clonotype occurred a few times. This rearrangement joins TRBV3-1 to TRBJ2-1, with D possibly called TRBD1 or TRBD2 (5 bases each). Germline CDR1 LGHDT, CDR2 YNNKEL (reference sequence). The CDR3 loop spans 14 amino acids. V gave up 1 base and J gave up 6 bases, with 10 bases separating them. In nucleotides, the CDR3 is TGTGCCAGCAGCCAAGGTGGGACGGTCAATGAGCAGTTCTTC. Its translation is CASSQGGTVNEQFF.

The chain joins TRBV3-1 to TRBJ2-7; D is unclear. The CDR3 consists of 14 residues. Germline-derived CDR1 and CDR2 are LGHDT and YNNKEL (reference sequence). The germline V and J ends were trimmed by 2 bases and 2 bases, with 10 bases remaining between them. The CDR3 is CASSQFQQAYEQYF. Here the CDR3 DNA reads TGTGCCAGCAGCCAATTCCAGCAGGCCTACGAGCAGTACTTC.

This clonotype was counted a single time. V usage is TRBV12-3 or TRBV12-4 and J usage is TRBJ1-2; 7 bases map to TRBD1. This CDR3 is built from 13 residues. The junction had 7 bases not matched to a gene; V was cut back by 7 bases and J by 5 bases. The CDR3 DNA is TGTGCCAGCACCCCGACAGGGTTTTATGGCTACACCTTC. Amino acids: CASTPTGFYGYTF.

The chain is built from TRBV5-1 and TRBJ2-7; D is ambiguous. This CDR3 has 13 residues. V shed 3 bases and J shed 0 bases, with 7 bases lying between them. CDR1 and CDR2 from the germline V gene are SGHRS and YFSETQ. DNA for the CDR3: TGCGCCAGCAGCTCCGGACCCTCCTACGAGCAGTACTTC. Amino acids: CASSSGPSYEQYF. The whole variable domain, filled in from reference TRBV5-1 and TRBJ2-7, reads KAGVTQTPRYLIKTRGQQVTLSCSPISGHRSVSWYQQTPGQGLQFLFEYFSETQRNKGNFPGRFSGRQFSNSRSEMNVSTLELGDSALYLCASSSGPSYEQYFGPGTRLTVT.

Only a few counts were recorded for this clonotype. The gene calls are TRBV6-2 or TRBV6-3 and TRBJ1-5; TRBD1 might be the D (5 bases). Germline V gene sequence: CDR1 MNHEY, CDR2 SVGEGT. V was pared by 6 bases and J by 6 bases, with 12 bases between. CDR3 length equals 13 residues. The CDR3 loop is CASRLTGGQPQHF. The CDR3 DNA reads TGTGCCAGCAGGCTAACGGGGGGTCAGCCCCAGCATTTT.

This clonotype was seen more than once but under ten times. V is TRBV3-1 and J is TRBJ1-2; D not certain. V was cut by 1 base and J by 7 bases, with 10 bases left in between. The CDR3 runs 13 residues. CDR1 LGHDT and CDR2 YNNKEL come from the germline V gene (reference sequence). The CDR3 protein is CASSQGSVPGYTF. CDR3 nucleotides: TGTGCCAGCAGCCAAGGGTCAGTACCTGGCTACACCTTC.

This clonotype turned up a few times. CDR3 DNA sequence: TGTGCCAGCGGACAGGGTGTCTCCTACGAGCAGTACTTC. It encodes CASGQGVSYEQYF. The chain uses TRBV2 and TRBJ2-7, with 8 bases lining up with TRBD1. From germline, CDR1 is SNHLY and CDR2 FYNNEI. The CDR3 length is 13 residues. The ends lost 8 bases at V and 0 bases at J; junction bases unmatched: 3.

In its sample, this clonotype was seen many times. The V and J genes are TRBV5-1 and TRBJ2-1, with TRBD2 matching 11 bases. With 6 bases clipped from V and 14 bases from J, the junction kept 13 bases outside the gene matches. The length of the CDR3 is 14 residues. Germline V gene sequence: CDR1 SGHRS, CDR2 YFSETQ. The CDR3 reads CASTTSSGGSEEFF. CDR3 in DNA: TGCGCCAGCACAACCTCTAGCGGGGGGTCGGAAGAGTTCTTC.

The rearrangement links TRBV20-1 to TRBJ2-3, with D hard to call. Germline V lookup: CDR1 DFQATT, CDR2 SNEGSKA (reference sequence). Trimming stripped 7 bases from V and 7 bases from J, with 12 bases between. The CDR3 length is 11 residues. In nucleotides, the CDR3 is TGCAGTGGCCCACGCCAGAATACGCAGTATTTT. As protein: CSGPRQNTQYF.

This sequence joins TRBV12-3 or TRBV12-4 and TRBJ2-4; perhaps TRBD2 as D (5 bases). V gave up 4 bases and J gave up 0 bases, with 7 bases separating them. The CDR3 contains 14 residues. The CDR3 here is CASSWAGAKNIQYF. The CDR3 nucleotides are TGTGCCAGCAGTTGGGCGGGAGCCAAAAACATTCAGTACTTC.

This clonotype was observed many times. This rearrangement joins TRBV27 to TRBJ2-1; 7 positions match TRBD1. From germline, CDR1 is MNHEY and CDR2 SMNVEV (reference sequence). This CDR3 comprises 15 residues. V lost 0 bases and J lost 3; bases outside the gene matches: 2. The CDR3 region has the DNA TGTGCCAGCAGTTTATCGGCAGGGGGCTACAATGAGCAGTTCTTC. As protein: CASSLSAGGYNEQFF.

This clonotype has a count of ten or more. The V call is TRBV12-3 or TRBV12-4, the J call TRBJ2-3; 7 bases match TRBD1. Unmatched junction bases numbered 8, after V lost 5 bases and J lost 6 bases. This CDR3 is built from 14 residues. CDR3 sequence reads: CASSQTGSQDTQYF. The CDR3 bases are TGTGCCAGCAGTCAGACAGGGTCTCAGGATACGCAGTATTTT.

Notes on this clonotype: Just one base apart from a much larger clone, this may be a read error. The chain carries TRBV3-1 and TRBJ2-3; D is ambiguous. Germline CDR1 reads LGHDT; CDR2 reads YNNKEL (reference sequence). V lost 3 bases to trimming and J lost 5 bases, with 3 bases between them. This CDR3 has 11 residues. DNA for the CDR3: TGTGCCAGCAGCCACAGAGATACGCAGTATTTT. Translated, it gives CASSHRDTQYF.

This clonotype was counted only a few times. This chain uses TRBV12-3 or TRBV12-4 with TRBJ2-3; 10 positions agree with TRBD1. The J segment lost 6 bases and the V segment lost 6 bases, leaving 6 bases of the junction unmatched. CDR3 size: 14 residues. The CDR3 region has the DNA TGTGCCAGCAGCCAAGGACAGGGGGTGGATACGCAGTATTTT. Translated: CASSQGQGVDTQYF.

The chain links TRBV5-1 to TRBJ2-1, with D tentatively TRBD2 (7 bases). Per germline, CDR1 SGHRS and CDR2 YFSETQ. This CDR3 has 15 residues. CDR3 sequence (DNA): TGCTCCACCCTAGCGCGGGGGCCTAACTACAATGAGCAGTTCTTC. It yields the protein CSTLARGPNYNEQFF.

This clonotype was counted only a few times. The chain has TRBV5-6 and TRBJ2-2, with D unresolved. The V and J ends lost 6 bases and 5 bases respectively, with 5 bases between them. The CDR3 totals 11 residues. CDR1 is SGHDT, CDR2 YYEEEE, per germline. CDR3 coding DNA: TGTGCCAGCACCAGAACCGGGGAGCTGTTTTTT. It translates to CASTRTGELFF.

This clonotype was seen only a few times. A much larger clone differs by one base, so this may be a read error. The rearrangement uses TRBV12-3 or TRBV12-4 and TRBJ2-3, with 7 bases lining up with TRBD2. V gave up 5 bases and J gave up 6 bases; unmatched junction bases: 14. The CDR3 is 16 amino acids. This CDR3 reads CASSPRNSGPPDTQYF. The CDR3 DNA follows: TGTGCCAGCAGTCCGAGGAATAGCGGGCCTCCGGATACGCAGTATTTT.

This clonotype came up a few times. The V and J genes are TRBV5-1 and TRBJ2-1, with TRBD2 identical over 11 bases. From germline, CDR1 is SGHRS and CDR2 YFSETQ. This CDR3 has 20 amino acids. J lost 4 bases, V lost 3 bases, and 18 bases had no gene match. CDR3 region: CASSWRPSGRSGSGYNEQFF. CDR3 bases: TGCGCCAGCAGCTGGAGACCTAGCGGGAGGAGTGGGTCGGGTTACAATGAGCAGTTCTTC.

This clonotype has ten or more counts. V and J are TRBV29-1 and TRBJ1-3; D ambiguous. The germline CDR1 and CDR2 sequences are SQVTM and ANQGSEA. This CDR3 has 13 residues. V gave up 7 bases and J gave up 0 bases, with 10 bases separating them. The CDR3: CSGRFSSGNTIYF. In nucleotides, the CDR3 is TGCAGCGGTCGGTTTAGCTCTGGAAACACCATATATTTT. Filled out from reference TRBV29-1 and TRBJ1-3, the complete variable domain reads SAVISQKPSRDICQRGTSLTIQCQVDSQVTMMFWYRQQPGQSLTLIATANQGSEATYESGFVIDKFPISRPNLTFSTLTVSNMSPEDSSIYLCSGRFSSGNTIYFGEGSWLTVV.

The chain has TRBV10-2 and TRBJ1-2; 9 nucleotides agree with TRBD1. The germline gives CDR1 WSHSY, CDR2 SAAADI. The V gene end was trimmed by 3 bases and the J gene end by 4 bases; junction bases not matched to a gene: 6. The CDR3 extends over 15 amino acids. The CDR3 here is CASSEGQGRFYGYTF. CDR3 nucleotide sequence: TGCGCCAGCAGTGAAGGACAGGGGAGGTTCTATGGCTACACCTTC.

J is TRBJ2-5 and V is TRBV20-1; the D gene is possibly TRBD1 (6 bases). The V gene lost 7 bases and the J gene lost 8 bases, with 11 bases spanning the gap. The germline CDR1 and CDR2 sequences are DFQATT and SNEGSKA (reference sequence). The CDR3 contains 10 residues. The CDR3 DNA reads TGCAGTGTTCCCAGGGGTACCCAGTACTTC. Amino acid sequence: CSVPRGTQYF.

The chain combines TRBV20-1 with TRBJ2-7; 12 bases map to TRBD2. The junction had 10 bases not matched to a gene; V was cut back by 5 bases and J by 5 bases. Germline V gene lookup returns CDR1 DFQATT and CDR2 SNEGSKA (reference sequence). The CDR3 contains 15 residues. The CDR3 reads CSARGTTSGSDEQYF. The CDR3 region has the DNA TGCAGTGCTCGGGGTACGACTAGCGGGAGTGACGAGCAGTACTTC.

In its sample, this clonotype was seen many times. The CDR3 sequence is CASSLIASYNEQFF. CDR3 bases: TGTGCCAGCAGCTTAATCGCTTCCTACAATGAGCAGTTCTTC. V is TRBV5-6 and J is TRBJ2-1; the D is unclear. V lost 2 bases and J lost 1, with 7 bases in between. The germline V gene has CDR1 SGHDT and CDR2 YYEEEE. This CDR3 region has 14 residues.

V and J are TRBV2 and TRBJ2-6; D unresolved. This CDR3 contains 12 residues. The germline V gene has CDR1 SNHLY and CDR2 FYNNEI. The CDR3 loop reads CVALVGANVLTF. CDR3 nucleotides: TGTGTCGCTCTGGTAGGGGCCAACGTCCTGACTTTC. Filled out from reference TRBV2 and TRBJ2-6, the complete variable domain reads EPEVTQTPSHQVTQMGQEVILRCVPISNHLYFYWYRQILGQKVEFLVSFYNNEISEKSEIFDDQFSVERPDGSNFTLKIRSTKLEDSAMYFCVALVGANVLTFGAGSRLTVL.

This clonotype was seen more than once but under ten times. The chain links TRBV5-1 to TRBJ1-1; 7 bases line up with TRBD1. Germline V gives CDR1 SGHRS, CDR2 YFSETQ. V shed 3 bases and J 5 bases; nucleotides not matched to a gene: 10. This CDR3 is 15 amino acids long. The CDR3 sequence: CASSWDGARGTEAFF. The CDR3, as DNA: TGCGCCAGCAGCTGGGATGGTGCCAGGGGGACTGAAGCTTTCTTT.

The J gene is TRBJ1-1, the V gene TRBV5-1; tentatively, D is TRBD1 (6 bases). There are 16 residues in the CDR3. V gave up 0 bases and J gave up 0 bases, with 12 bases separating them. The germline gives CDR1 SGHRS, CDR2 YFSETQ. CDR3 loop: CASSLARGGMNTEAFF. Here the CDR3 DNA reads TGCGCCAGCAGCTTGGCGAGGGGGGGAATGAACACTGAAGCTTTCTTT. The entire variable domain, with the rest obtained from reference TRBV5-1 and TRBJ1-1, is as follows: KAGVTQTPRYLIKTRGQQVTLSCSPISGHRSVSWYQQTPGQGLQFLFEYFSETQRNKGNFPGRFSGRQFSNSRSEMNVSTLELGDSALYLCASSLARGGMNTEAFFGQGTRLTVV.

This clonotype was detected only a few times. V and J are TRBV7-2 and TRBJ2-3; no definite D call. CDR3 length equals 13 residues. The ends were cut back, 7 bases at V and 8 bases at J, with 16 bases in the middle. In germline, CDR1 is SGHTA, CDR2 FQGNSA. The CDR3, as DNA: TGTGCCAGCACCCGACCGGGCTCTTTTACGCAGTATTTT. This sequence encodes CASTRPGSFTQYF.